Reported below is one T cell receptor beta chain. V lost 6 bases to trimming and J lost 6 bases; unmatched junction nucleotides: 11. In germline, CDR1 is LGHDT, CDR2 YNNKEL (reference sequence). The length of the CDR3 is 16 residues. The entry originates in a study of blood T cell repertoires in COVID-19. Across the whole study: COVID-19 samples, acute and convalescent, were from the United States, Italy and Spain. Sources were T cells, B-cell-depleted T cells, or PBMCs; the material itself was cDNA or gDNA.

In the study's own analysis: Amplification of reference gene primers was used by the study to estimate nucleated cell counts. The assay was immunoSEQ multiplex PCR, and TCRdb's table has in-frame clones only and misses some. V and J calls and clone size follow that table, whereas D and trimming were derived from the DNA. The sample has about 140,000 clones, about 92% seen once; the top ten hold 1.5% to 2%. The chain couples TRBV3-1 (or the pseudogene TRBV3-2) to TRBJ2-2; TRBD2 matches at 9 bases. Sequencing input: peripheral blood. The sequence came from a human donor in a cohort sampled during active COVID-19. CDR3 nucleotides: TGTGCCAGCAGTACACGGCGCGGGGGGGCCCCCGGGGAGCTGTTTTTT. Encoded protein: CASSTRRGGAPGELFF.